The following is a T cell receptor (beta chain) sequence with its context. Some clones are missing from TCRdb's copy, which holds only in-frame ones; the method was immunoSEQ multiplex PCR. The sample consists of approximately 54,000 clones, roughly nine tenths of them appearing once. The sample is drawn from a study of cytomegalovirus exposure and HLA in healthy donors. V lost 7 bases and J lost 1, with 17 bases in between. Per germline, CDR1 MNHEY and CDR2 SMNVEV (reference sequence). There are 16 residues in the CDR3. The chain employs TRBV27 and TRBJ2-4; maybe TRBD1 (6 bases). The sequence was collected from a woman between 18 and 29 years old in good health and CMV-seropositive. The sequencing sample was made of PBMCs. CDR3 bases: TGTGCCAGCACCCCTCTAGGGGGAAGTGCCAAAAACATTCAGTACTTC. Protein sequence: CASTPLGGSAKNIQYF.